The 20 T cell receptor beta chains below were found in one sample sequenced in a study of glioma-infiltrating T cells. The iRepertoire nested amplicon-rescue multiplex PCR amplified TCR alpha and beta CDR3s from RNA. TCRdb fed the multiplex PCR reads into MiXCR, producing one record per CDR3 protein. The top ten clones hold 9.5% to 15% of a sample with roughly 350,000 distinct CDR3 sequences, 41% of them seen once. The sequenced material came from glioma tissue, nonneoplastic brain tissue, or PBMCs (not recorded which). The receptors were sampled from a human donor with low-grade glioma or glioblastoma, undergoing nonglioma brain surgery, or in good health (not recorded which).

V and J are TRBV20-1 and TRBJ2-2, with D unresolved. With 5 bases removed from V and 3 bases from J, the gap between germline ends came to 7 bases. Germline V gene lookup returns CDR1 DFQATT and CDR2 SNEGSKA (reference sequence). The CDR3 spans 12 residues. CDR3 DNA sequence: TGCAGTGCTTTCGGAGACACCGGGGAGCTGTTTTTT. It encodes CSAFGDTGELFF.

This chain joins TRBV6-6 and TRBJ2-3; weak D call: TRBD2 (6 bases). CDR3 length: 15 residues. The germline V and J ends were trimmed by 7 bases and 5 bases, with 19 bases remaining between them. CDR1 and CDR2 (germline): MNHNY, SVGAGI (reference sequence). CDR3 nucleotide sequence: TGTGCCAGCAATCCAAGCGGGTGGTTGGGAGATACGCAGTATTTT. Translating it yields CASNPSGWLGDTQYF.

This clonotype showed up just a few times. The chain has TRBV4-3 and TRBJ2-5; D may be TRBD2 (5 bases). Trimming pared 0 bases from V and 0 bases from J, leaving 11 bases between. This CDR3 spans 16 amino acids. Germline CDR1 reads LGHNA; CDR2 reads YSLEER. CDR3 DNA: TGCGCCAGCAGCCAAGACCTCAGAGGGTACCAAGAGACCCAGTACTTC. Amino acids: CASSQDLRGYQETQYF.

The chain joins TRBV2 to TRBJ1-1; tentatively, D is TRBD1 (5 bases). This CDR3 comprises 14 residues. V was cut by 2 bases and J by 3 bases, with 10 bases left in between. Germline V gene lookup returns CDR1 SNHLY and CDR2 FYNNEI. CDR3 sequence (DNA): TGTGCCAGCAGTGAAAGGGGACGGTACACTGAAGCTTTCTTT. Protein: CASSERGRYTEAFF.

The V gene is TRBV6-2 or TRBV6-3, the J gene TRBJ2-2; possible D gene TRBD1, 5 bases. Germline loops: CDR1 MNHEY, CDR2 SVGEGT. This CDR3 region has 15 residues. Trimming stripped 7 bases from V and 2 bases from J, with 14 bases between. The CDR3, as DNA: TGTGCCAGCACCAACAGGACCGTAAACACCGGGGAGCTGTTTTTT. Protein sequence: CASTNRTVNTGELFF.

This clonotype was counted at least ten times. The CDR3 DNA is TGCGCCAGCAGCCAAGATTCTTTCGGAAACACCATATATTTT. Its protein is CASSQDSFGNTIYF. The chain carries TRBV4-3 and TRBJ1-3; no firm D call. Germline CDR1 and CDR2: LGHNA and YSLEER. The length of the CDR3 is 14 residues. The ends were cut back, 0 bases at V and 4 bases at J, with 7 bases in the middle.

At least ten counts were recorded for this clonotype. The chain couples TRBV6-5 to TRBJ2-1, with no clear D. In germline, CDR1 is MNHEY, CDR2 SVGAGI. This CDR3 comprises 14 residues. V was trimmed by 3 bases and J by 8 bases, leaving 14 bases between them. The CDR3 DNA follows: TGTGCCAGCAGTTATGGGCCCAGCCCCTATGAGCAGTTCTTC. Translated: CASSYGPSPYEQFF.

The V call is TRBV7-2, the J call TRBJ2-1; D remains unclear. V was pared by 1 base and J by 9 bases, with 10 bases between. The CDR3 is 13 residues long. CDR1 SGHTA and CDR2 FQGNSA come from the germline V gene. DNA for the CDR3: TGTGCCAGCAGCTTAGGACGCCCCATTGAGCAGTTCTTC. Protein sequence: CASSLGRPIEQFF.

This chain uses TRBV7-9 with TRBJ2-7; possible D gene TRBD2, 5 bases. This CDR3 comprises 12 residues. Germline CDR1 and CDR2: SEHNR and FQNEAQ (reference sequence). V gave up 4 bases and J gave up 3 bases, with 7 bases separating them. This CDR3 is CASSWSGYEQYF. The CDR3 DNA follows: TGTGCCAGCAGCTGGAGCGGCTACGAGCAGTACTTC.

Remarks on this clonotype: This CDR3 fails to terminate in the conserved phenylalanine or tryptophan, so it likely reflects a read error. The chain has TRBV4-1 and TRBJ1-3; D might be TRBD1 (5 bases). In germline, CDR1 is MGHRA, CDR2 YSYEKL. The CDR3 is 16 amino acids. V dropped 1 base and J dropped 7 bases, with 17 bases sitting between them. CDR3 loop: CASSQVIAGSINTIYL. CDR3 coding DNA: TGCGCCAGCAGCCAAGTTATTGCAGGGTCTATTAACACCATATATTTA.

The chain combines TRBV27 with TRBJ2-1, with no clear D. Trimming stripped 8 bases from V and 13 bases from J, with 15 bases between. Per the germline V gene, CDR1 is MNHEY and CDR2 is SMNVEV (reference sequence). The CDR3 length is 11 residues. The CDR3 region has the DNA TGTGCCAGCGCTAACCAAGAGACCCAGTTCTTC. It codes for CASANQETQFF.

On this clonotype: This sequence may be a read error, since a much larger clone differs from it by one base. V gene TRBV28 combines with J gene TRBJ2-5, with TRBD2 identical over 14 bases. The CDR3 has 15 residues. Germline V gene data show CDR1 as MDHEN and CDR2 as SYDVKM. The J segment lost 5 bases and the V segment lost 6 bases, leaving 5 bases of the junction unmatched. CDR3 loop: CASRRLAGGGETQYF. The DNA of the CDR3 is TGTGCCAGCAGACGACTAGCGGGAGGGGGTGAGACCCAGTACTTC.

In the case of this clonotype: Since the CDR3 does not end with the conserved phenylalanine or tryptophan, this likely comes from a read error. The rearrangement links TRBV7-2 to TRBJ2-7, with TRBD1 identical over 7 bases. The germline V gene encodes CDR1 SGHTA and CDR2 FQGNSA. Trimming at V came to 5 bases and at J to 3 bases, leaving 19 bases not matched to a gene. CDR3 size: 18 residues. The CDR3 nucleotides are TGTGCCAGCAGCCCAACCCCCACGATAAGGGACAGCTACTACGAGCAGTACTTA. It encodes CASSPTPTIRDSYYEQYL.

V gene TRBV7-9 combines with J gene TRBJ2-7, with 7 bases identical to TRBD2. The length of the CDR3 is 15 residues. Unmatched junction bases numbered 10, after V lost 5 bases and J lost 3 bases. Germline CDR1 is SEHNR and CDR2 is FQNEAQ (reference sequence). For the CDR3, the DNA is TGTGCCAGCAGCACCCAAGCGGGAATAGTCTACGAGCAGTACTTC. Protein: CASSTQAGIVYEQYF. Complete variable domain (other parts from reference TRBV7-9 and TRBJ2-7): DTGVSQNPRHKITKRGQNVTFRCDPISEHNRLYWYRQTLGQGPEFLTYFQNEAQLEKSRLLSDRFSAERPKGSFSTLEIQRTEQGDSAMYLCASSTQAGIVYEQYFGPGTRLTVT.

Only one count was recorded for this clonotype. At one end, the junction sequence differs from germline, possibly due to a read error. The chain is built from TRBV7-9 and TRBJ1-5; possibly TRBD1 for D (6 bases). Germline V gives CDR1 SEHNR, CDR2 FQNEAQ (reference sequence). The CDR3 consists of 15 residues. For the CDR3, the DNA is TGTGCCAGCAGCTTAGGGGACTCCCCCGGACAGCACCAGCATTTT. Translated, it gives CASSLGDSPGQHQHF.

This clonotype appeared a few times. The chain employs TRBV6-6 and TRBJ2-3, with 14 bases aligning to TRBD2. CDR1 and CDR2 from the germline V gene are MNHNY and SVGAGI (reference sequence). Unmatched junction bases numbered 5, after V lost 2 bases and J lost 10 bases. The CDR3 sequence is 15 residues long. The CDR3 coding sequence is TGTGCCAGCAGTTACCGCGGGACTAGCGGGAGCCCGCAGTATTTT. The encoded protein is CASSYRGTSGSPQYF.

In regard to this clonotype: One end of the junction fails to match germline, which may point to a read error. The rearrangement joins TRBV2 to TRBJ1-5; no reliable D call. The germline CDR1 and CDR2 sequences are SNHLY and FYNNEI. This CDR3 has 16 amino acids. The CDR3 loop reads CASRKGPSYSNPPQHF. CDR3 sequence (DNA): TGTGCCAGCAGGAAAGGACCGAGCTATAGCAATCCGCCCCAGCATTTT.

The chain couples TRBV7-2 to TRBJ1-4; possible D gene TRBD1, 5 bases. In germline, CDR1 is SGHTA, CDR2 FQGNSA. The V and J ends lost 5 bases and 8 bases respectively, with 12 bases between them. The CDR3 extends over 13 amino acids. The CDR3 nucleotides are TGTGCCAGCAGCCCCCAACGGGGGGAAAAACTGTTTTTT. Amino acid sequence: CASSPQRGEKLFF.

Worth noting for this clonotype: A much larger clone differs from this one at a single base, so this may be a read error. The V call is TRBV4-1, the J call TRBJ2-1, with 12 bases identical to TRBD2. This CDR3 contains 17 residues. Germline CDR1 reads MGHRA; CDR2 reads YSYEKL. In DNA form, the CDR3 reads TGCGCCAGCAGACGGATCGTGACTAGCGGGAGTAACAATGAGCGGTTCTTC. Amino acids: CASRRIVTSGSNNERFF.

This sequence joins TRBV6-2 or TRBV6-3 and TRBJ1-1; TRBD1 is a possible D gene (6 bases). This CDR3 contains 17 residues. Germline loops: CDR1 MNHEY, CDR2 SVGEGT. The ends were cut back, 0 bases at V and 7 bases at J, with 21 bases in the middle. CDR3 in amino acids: CASSYSEQGVHSYEAFF. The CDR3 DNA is TGTGCCAGCAGTTACTCAGAACAGGGTGTTCACAGTTATGAAGCTTTCTTT.